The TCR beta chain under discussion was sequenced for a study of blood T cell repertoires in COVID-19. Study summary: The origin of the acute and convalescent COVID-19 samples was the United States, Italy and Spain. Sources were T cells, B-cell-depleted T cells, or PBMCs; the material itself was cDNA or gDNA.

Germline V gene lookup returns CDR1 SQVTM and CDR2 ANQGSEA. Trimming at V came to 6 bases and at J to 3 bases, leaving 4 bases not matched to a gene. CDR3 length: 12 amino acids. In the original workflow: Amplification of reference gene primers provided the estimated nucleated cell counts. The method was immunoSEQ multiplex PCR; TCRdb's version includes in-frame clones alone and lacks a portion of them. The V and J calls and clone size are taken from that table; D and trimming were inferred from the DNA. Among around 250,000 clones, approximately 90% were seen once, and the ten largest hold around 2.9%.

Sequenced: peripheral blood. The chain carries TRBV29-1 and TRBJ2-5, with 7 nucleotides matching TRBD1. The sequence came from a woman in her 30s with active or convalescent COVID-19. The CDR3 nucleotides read TGCAGCGTGGCCCAGGGGGAAGAGACCCAGTACTTC. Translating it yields CSVAQGEETQYF.